This record concerns one T cell receptor beta chain sequence. Its cognate antigen is unknown. The source of the sample is a study of Ad26.COV2.S vaccination and SARS-CoV-2 variants. Points from the study as a whole: In TCR breadth and depth analyses, total T cell responses may have been underestimated.

Generated by immunoSEQ multiplex PCR, the TCRdb table keeps only in-frame clones and is missing some. The sample consists of around 300,000 clones, approximately 87% of them appearing once. The treatment here: some 19 received Ad26.COV2.S at low or high dose, single or two shots; roughly five received placebo; per-sample allocation not given. Material that was analyzed had been drawn on day 63 after the first vaccine or placebo injection. V dropped 3 bases and J dropped 8 bases, with 14 bases sitting between them. From germline, CDR1 is GTSNPN and CDR2 SVGIG (reference sequence). The CDR3 consists of 13 residues.

This specimen consisted of peripheral blood, obtained in a trial of Ad26.COV2.S vaccine versus placebo. The receptor was isolated from a person aged 18-65 years who received the Ad26.COV2.S COVID-19 vaccine or a placebo. This chain links TRBV30 with TRBJ2-1; the D gene could be TRBD1 or TRBD2 (5 bases each). The CDR3 DNA is TGTGCCTGGAGGGGGCGGTCGAGGGATGAGCAGTTCTTC. It yields the protein CAWRGRSRDEQFF.